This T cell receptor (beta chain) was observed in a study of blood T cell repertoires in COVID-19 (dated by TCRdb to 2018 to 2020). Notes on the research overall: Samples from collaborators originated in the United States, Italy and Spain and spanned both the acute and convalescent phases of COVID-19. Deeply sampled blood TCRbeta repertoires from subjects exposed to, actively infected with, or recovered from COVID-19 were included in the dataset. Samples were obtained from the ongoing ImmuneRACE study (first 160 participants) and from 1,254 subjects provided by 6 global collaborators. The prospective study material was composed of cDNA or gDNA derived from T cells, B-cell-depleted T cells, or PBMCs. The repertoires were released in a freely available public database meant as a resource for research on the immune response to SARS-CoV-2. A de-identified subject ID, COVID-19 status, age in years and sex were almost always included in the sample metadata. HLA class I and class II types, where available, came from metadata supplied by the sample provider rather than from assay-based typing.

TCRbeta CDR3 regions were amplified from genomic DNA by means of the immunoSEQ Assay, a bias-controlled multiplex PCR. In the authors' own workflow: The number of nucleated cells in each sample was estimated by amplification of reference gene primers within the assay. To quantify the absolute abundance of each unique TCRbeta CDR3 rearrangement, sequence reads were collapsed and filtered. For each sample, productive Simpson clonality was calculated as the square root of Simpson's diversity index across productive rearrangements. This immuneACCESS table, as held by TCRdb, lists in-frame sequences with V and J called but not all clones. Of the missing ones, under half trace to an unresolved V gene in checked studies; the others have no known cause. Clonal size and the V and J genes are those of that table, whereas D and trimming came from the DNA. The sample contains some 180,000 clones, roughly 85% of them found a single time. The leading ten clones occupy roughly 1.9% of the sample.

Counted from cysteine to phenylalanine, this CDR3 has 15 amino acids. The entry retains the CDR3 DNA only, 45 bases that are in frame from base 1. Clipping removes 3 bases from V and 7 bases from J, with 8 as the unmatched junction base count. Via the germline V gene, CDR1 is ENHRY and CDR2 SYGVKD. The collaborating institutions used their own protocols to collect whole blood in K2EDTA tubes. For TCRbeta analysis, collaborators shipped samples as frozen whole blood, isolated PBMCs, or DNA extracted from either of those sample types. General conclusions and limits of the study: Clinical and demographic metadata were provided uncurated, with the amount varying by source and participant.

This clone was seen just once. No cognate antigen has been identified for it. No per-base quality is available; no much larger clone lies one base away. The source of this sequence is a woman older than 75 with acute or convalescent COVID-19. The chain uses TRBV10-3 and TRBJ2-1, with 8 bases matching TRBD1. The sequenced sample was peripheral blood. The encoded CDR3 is CAISEWADRVNEQFF. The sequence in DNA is TGTGCCATCAGTGAATGGGCGGACAGGGTAAATGAGCAGTTCTTC.